This TCR beta chain stems from a study of cytomegalovirus exposure and HLA in healthy donors. Broader study findings: Researchers reported in a later analysis that common viral pathogens appeared linked to several top clusters.

The V gene lost 5 bases and the J gene lost 4 bases, with 9 bases spanning the gap. CDR3 size: 13 residues. Germline V CDR1 and CDR2: SGHTA, FQGTGA. The donors (healthy individuals) were bone marrow donors. This clone appeared once. Its specificity is unknown. Primers: 60 Vbeta forward and 13 Jbeta reverse. Assay: immunoSEQ multiplex PCR; the TCRdb copy retains only in-frame clones and omits some. The sample comprises a few hundred thousand clones, 80% of which are singletons, and more than 0.3% rests with the top ten. Source material: PBMCs. The receptor was derived from a girl aged 2-15 years in good health and CMV-seronegative. This chain connects TRBV7-3 to TRBJ2-1, with D tentatively TRBD2 (6 bases). CDR3 coding DNA: TGTGCCAGCAGCCCCGGGAGTTACAATGAGCAGTTCTTC. Translating gives CASSPGSYNEQFF.